The 26 T cell receptor beta chains below all came from one sample that was sequenced in a study of neurological immune-mediated disorders. TCRdb used MiXCR to reprocess the 5' RACE reads, holding one entry per CDR3 protein. The sample contains some 49,000 distinct CDR3 sequences, 9% to 10% of which appear only once. Time point in this sample: longitudinal time-point 1 (baseline). Source material: PBMCs. These receptors were taken from a woman aged 40-49 years in good health.

This clonotype was detected many times. The rearrangement uses TRBV7-2 and TRBJ2-1, with no clear D. Looked up from germline, CDR1 is SGHTA and CDR2 is FQGNSA. V was shortened by 1 base and J by 6 bases, with 10 bases between the two germline ends. This CDR3 spans 14 amino acids. In DNA, the CDR3 is TGTGCCAGCAGCTTAGTCTCAGCTACCAATGAGCAGTTCTTC. Its translation: CASSLVSATNEQFF. The full variable domain, with the rest looked up from reference TRBV7-2 and TRBJ2-1, is GAGVSQSPSNKVTEKGKDVELRCDPISGHTALYWYRQSLGQGLEFLIYFQGNSAPDKSGLPSDRFSAERTGGSVSTLTIQRTQQEDSAVYLCASSLVSATNEQFFGPGTRLTVL.

This clonotype was seen ten or more times. This rearrangement joins TRBV20-1 to TRBJ1-2; D is perhaps TRBD1 (6 bases). The V gene lost 0 bases and the J gene lost 6 bases, with 17 bases spanning the gap. CDR1 and CDR2 from the germline V gene are DFQATT and SNEGSKA (reference sequence). The CDR3 has 15 residues. The CDR3 sequence is CSARDTGKYGDGYTF. Written as DNA, the CDR3 is TGCAGTGCTAGAGATACAGGGAAGTACGGTGATGGCTACACCTTC.

This clonotype has a count of ten or more. The chain combines TRBV10-2 with TRBJ1-3, with a possible D match to TRBD1 (6 bases). The CDR3 is 14 amino acids. Trimming stripped 6 bases from V and 0 bases from J, with 9 bases between. Germline V gives CDR1 WSHSY, CDR2 SAAADI. The CDR3 region has the DNA TGCGCCAGCAGGGACAGCAACTCTGGAAACACCATATATTTT. This gives the protein CASRDSNSGNTIYF.

This clonotype showed up many times. V gene TRBV29-1 combines with J gene TRBJ1-1; D uncertain. This CDR3 has 12 residues. V was trimmed by 2 bases and J by 1 base, leaving 5 bases between them. Germline CDR1 is SQVTM and CDR2 is ANQGSEA. CDR3 sequence reads: CSVESENTEAFF. The CDR3 bases are TGCAGCGTTGAATCAGAGAACACTGAAGCTTTCTTT.

Points on this clonotype: A read error may explain this, as a much larger clone is one base away. This chain joins TRBV6-5 and TRBJ2-5; a possible D gene is TRBD1 (6 bases). V was trimmed by 10 bases and J by 7 bases, leaving 28 bases between them. The CDR3 is 16 residues long. In germline, CDR1 is MNHEY, CDR2 SVGAGI. CDR3 DNA: TGTGCCAACAGCCCCGGAAAGGGGACACAAATAGGGACCCAGTACTTC. Its protein product is CANSPGKGTQIGTQYF.

This clonotype occurred a few times. The chain couples TRBV4-1 to TRBJ2-5, with D perhaps assigned TRBD1 or TRBD2 (5 bases each). This CDR3 has 18 amino acids. V was shortened by 0 bases and J by 4 bases, with 21 bases between the two germline ends. Germline assignment: CDR1 MGHRA and CDR2 YSYEKL. This CDR3 is CASSQEPGSNPRGETQYF. The CDR3, as DNA: TGCGCCAGCAGCCAAGAGCCGGGATCTAACCCAAGGGGAGAGACCCAGTACTTC.

This clonotype showed up many times. The chain has TRBV3-1 and TRBJ1-5; D call uncertain. CDR1 and CDR2 (germline): LGHDT, YNNKEL (reference sequence). V was pared by 2 bases and J by 7 bases, with 12 bases between. CDR3 size: 14 residues. DNA of the CDR3: TGTGCCAGCAGCCAATCTGGTGGGGAACAGCCCCAGCATTTT. This codes for CASSQSGGEQPQHF.

V is TRBV2 and J is TRBJ1-1; the D gene is possibly TRBD1 (6 bases). The CDR3 has 13 residues. The V gene lost 3 bases and the J gene lost 6 bases, with 11 bases spanning the gap. CDR1 SNHLY and CDR2 FYNNEI come from the germline V gene. CDR3 DNA sequence: TGTGCCAGCAGTGATATTTACAGGGCTGAAGCTTTCTTT. Its translation: CASSDIYRAEAFF. The complete variable domain, with remaining parts taken from reference TRBV2 and TRBJ1-1, reads EPEVTQTPSHQVTQMGQEVILRCVPISNHLYFYWYRQILGQKVEFLVSFYNNEISEKSEIFDDQFSVERPDGSNFTLKIRSTKLEDSAMYFCASSDIYRAEAFFGQGTRLTVV.

This clonotype was picked up one time. The chain has TRBV30 and TRBJ2-7, with TRBD1 identical over 7 bases. This CDR3 region has 13 residues. The germline V gene encodes CDR1 GTSNPN and CDR2 SVGIG (reference sequence). The trim removed 0 bases at V and 4 bases at J, leaving 3 bases unmatched. The CDR3 reads CAWSVHRGYEQYF. The DNA of the CDR3 is TGTGCCTGGAGTGTCCACAGGGGTTACGAGCAGTACTTC.

This clonotype was seen repeatedly, ten times or more. The CDR3 is CASTQGSRGEAFF. The CDR3 DNA follows: TGTGCCAGTACACAGGGCTCGCGGGGTGAAGCTTTCTTT. The rearrangement joins TRBV2 to TRBJ1-1; TRBD1 might be the D (6 bases). Trimming removed 9 bases at V and 7 bases at J, with 18 bases between. Germline lookup yields CDR1 SNHLY and CDR2 FYNNEI. CDR3 length: 13 amino acids.

This clonotype was recorded many times. The chain couples TRBV6-6 to TRBJ1-6; no firm D call. The germline V gene encodes CDR1 MNHNY and CDR2 SVGAGI (reference sequence). The CDR3 is 16 amino acids. V lost 7 bases, J lost 0 bases, and 13 bases lay in between. The CDR3 coding sequence is TGTGCCAGCACCCGGACCGAGAGCTCCTATAATTCACCCCTCCACTTT. Amino acid sequence: CASTRTESSYNSPLHF.

This clonotype was observed many times. The chain combines TRBV10-2 with TRBJ2-7; unclear D gene. Per the germline V gene, CDR1 is WSHSY and CDR2 is SAAADI. Trimming removed 2 bases from V and 7 bases from J, with 6 bases in between. This CDR3 contains 11 residues. The CDR3 bases are TGCGCCAGCAGTGAGGGTCGGGAGCAGTACTTC. This gives the protein CASSEGREQYF.

In its sample, this clonotype was seen many times. The genes are TRBV24-1 and TRBJ1-3; no definite D call. V was cut by 4 bases and J by 4 bases, with 13 bases left in between. The CDR3 contains 15 residues. The germline CDR1 and CDR2 sequences are KGHDR and SFDVKD. CDR3 residues: CATSDLRPDGNTIYF. The DNA of the CDR3 is TGTGCCACCAGTGACTTACGTCCGGACGGAAACACCATATATTTT.

In its sample, this clonotype was seen many times. The J gene is TRBJ1-1, the V gene TRBV10-2; 8 nucleotides match TRBD1. The CDR3 spans 13 residues. Germline-derived CDR1 and CDR2 are WSHSY and SAAADI. Unmatched junction bases numbered 6, after V lost 6 bases and J lost 6 bases. The CDR3 protein is CASRTAGGPEAFF. As DNA, the CDR3 is TGCGCCAGCAGAACGGCAGGGGGCCCTGAAGCTTTCTTT.

This clonotype was seen repeatedly, ten times or more. The genes are TRBV5-1 and TRBJ1-1, with no clear D. V was clipped by 0 bases and J by 3 bases, with 9 bases between them. Per the germline V gene, CDR1 is SGHRS and CDR2 is YFSETQ. CDR3 length: 14 amino acids. The CDR3 DNA reads as TGCGCCAGCAGCTTGGCCGGGATAGACACTGAAGCTTTCTTT. It encodes CASSLAGIDTEAFF.

This clonotype was picked up many times. Relative to the germline gene, one junction end is altered; a read error may explain this. The V and J genes are TRBV7-2 and TRBJ1-2, with D possibly being TRBD1 (6 bases). CDR1 and CDR2 (germline): SGHTA, FQGNSA. This CDR3 spans 10 amino acids. CDR3: CASSSGALYF. CDR3 nucleotide sequence: TGTGCCAGCAGCTCAGGGGCCTTGTACTTC.

This clonotype has ten or more counts. The CDR3 DNA sequence: TGCGCCAGCAGCGAGGCGGGGGTATCCTACGAGCAGTACTTC. Translated, it gives CASSEAGVSYEQYF. The rearrangement links TRBV5-1 to TRBJ2-7, with 7 bases lining up with TRBD2. With 4 bases clipped from V and 1 base from J, the junction kept 5 bases outside the gene matches. The CDR3 length is 14 residues. Germline V gives CDR1 SGHRS, CDR2 YFSETQ.

This clonotype was seen at least ten times. The chain carries TRBV12-3 or TRBV12-4 and TRBJ2-2; 14 bases match TRBD2. J lost 4 bases, V lost 2 bases, and 6 bases had no gene match. The CDR3 has 18 residues. CDR3 protein: CASSLPGLAGETTGELFF. CDR3 sequence (DNA): TGTGCCAGCAGTTTACCGGGACTAGCGGGAGAGACCACCGGGGAGCTGTTTTTT.

This clonotype was observed at least ten times. V is TRBV29-1 and J is TRBJ2-6; the D call may be TRBD1 or TRBD2 (5 bases each). This CDR3 is 16 amino acids long. Deletions cut 4 bases from V and 0 bases from J, with 13 bases between. Germline V gene sequence: CDR1 SQVTM, CDR2 ANQGSEA. Here the CDR3 reads CSVAGTVHSGANVLTF. CDR3 coding DNA: TGCAGCGTTGCCGGGACGGTACACTCTGGGGCCAACGTCCTGACTTTC. Together with reference TRBV29-1 and TRBJ2-6, the CDR3 gives the full variable domain: SAVISQKPSRDICQRGTSLTIQCQVDSQVTMMFWYRQQPGQSLTLIATANQGSEATYESGFVIDKFPISRPNLTFSTLTVSNMSPEDSSIYLCSVAGTVHSGANVLTFGAGSRLTVL.

This clonotype was seen ten or more times. The gene calls are TRBV5-1 and TRBJ1-6; 10 nucleotides line up with TRBD1. Germline CDR1 and CDR2: SGHRS and YFSETQ. V was clipped by 4 bases and J by 5 bases; unmatched bases: 6. This CDR3 comprises 16 residues. The CDR3 coding sequence is TGCGCCAGCAGCCCGCCGGGACAGGGGAATAATTCACCCCTCCACTTT. This codes for CASSPPGQGNNSPLHF.

The sample holds many counts of this clonotype. The rearrangement links TRBV10-3 to TRBJ1-4; possibly TRBD1 for D (6 bases). This CDR3 comprises 15 residues. The V and J ends lost 6 bases and 0 bases respectively, with 11 bases between them. The germline gives CDR1 ENHRY, CDR2 SYGVKD. The CDR3 protein is CAISQQGPTNEKLFF. CDR3 in DNA: TGTGCCATCAGCCAACAGGGACCAACTAATGAAAAACTGTTTTTT.

The J gene is TRBJ2-5, the V gene TRBV7-9; 12 nucleotides line up with TRBD2. The germline CDR1 and CDR2 sequences are SEHNR and FQNEAQ (reference sequence). V dropped 5 bases and J dropped 4; count of bases not matched to a gene: 8. The CDR3 extends over 16 amino acids. The CDR3 region has the DNA TGTGCCAGCAGCCCGAGGACTAGCGGGGTGGGAGAGACCCAGTACTTC. Protein: CASSPRTSGVGETQYF.

Comment on this clonotype: This may stem from a read error, because a much larger clone lies one nucleotide away. This chain uses TRBV5-1 with TRBJ1-3; no clear D gene. Germline CDR1 SGHRS, CDR2 YFSETQ. The CDR3 contains 15 residues. Trimming cost V 4 bases and J 2 bases, with 13 bases left between them. CDR3 in amino acids: CASSKEVATGNTIYF. The CDR3, as DNA: TGCGCCAGCAGCAAAGAGGTGGCTACTGGAAACACCATATATTTT.

This clonotype was recorded many times. The genes are TRBV6-2 or TRBV6-3 and TRBJ1-1; D is unclear. V dropped 6 bases and J dropped 4 bases, with 9 bases sitting between them. The CDR3 runs 12 residues. Germline CDR1 MNHEY, CDR2 SVGEGT. The CDR3, as DNA: TGTGCCAGCAGCGTCCGCCGCACTGAAGCTTTCTTT. Translating it yields CASSVRRTEAFF.

The sample holds many counts of this clonotype. Since no conserved phenylalanine or tryptophan closes the CDR3, a read error is the likely cause. The DNA is left out, because the CDR3 cannot be placed on it with certainty; the CDR3 is given as TCRdb lists it. This CDR3 reads CASSPGQGAPLA. V usage is TRBV12-3 or TRBV12-4 and J usage is TRBJ1-2; TRBD1 reflects the table's D call only, with no check against the DNA. Counting both end residues, the CDR3 totals 12 amino acids.

This clonotype was observed many times. J is TRBJ1-1 and V is TRBV7-2, with TRBD1 matching over 7 bases. The V gene's germline CDR1 is SGHTA and CDR2 FQGNSA. The CDR3 has 17 amino acids. Trimming removed 1 base from V and 6 bases from J; junction bases left unmatched: 14. The CDR3 DNA is TGTGCCAGCAGCTTAGTTATGGTTGGGCAGGGGGTCCCTGAAGCTTTCTTT. It codes for CASSLVMVGQGVPEAFF.